What follows is one T cell receptor beta chain and its context. The data are from a study of blood T cell repertoires in COVID-19. On the study more broadly: In each case, the material was cDNA or gDNA derived from T cells, B-cell-depleted T cells, or PBMCs.

In the original processing: Estimation of nucleated cell counts relied on the amplification of reference gene primers. Profiled with immunoSEQ multiplex PCR; TCRdb holds only in-frame clones, not every one. D and trimming were read from the DNA, whereas the V and J calls and clone size are those reported in that table. The sample shows more than 200,000 clones, just under 85% of them seen only once. The germline CDR1 and CDR2 sequences are SGHAT and FQNNGV. The trim removed 2 bases at V and 7 bases at J, leaving 15 bases unmatched. This CDR3 is built from 18 residues. Sample: peripheral blood. This clonotype was sampled from a man older than 75 with acute or convalescent COVID-19. This chain connects TRBV11-2 to TRBJ1-4; 8 bases are a match to TRBD1. DNA of the CDR3: TGTGCCAGCAGCTTACGGACAGGGAAAGCGCCGAAGGGTGAAAAACTGTTTTTT. The encoded protein is CASSLRTGKAPKGEKLFF.